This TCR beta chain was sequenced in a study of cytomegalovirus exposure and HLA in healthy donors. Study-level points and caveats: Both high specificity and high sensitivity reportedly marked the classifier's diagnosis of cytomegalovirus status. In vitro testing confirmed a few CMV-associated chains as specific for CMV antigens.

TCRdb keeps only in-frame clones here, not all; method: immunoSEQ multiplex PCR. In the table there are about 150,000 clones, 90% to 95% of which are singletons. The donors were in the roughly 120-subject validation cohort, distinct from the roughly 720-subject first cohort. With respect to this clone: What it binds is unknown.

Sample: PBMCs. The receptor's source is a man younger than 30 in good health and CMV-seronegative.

The CDR3 loop reads CASRAGLASYEQYF. CDR3 coding DNA: TGCGCCAGCAGGGCGGGACTAGCGAGCTACGAGCAGTACTTC. The rearrangement joins TRBV5-1 to TRBJ2-7; 10 bases align to TRBD2. The V segment lost 5 bases and the J segment 3 bases; nucleotides outside the gene matches: 5. The CDR3 loop spans 14 amino acids. In germline, CDR1 is SGHRS, CDR2 YFSETQ.